Shown below are 11 T cell receptor beta chains from a single sample sequenced in a study of blood T cell repertoires in COVID-19 (dated by TCRdb to about 2020). The library was built by means of the immunoSEQ multiplex PCR assay. Here the immuneACCESS table is served through TCRdb, limited to in-frame sequences with V and J called. Missing clones are a known gap in these copies; in checked studies unresolved V genes cover under half, and the rest lacks a known reason. The sample table lists a few hundred thousand clones, around 89% of them with a count of one. 3.7% of the sample is held by the ten biggest clonotypes. The specimen was peripheral blood. These receptors all stem from a woman aged 40 to 49 with acute or convalescent COVID-19.

V gene TRBV4-1 combines with J gene TRBJ2-5; TRBD1 is a possible D gene (7 bases). Germline CDR1 reads MGHRA; CDR2 reads YSYEKL. The length of the CDR3 is 16 residues. Trimming shortened V by 0 bases and J by 6 bases, and 17 bases separated the two germline ends. As DNA, the CDR3 is TGCGCCAGCAGCCAAGATCGCGAGACAGGGAGGCAGACCCAGTACTTC. Amino acids: CASSQDRETGRQTQYF.

This clone was seen once. The chain is built from TRBV23-1 and TRBJ1-4; D ambiguous. TRBV23-1 has ORF status, its function being uncertain. Trimming removed 2 bases at V and 3 bases at J, with 13 bases between. The CDR3 runs to 16 residues. The CDR3 spells CASSQQSSGSNEKLFF. The CDR3 bases are TGCGCCAGCAGTCAACAGTCTTCGGGATCTAATGAAAAACTGTTTTTT.

This chain links TRBV5-1 with TRBJ1-4, with D possibly being TRBD1 (6 bases). This CDR3 comprises 19 residues. Per the germline V gene, CDR1 is SGHRS and CDR2 is YFSETQ. V lost 1 base and J 0 bases, leaving 19 bases between the germline ends. The DNA for the CDR3 is TGCGCCAGCAGCTTGTTTGCCAGGGGAGCACTTGCAACTAATGAAAAACTGTTTTTT. Its translation: CASSLFARGALATNEKLFF.

DNA of the CDR3: TGCAGCGTTGAAAGGGGGCTCACTGATGGCTACACCTTC. It specifies CSVERGLTDGYTF. The V call is TRBV29-1, the J call TRBJ1-2, with 7 bases fitting TRBD1. Germline CDR1 SQVTM, CDR2 ANQGSEA. The CDR3 spans 13 residues. Germline trimming cut 2 bases from V and 6 bases from J; bases unmatched to any gene: 6.

This sequence joins TRBV9 and TRBJ1-1, with TRBD1 matching 9 bases. V was pared by 5 bases and J by 1 base, with 3 bases of the junction left unmatched. The CDR3 runs 14 residues. The germline V gene encodes CDR1 SGDLS and CDR2 YYNGEE. In DNA, the CDR3 is TGTGCCAGCAGTACAGGGGGCGCGAACACTGAAGCTTTCTTT. It is translated as CASSTGGANTEAFF.

This clone was seen just once. This chain joins TRBV3-1 (or the pseudogene TRBV3-2) and TRBJ2-5; maybe TRBD2 (6 bases). This CDR3 spans 16 amino acids. Germline loops: CDR1 LGHDT, CDR2 YNNKEL (reference sequence). V was cut by 5 bases and J by 2 bases, with 18 bases left in between. This CDR3 is CASSFPGSFLQETQYF. DNA of the CDR3: TGTGCCAGCAGCTTCCCCGGGAGCTTCTTGCAAGAGACCCAGTACTTC.

The chain joins TRBV2 to TRBJ1-3; 9 bases fit TRBD1. Germline V lookup: CDR1 SNHLY, CDR2 FYNNEI. This CDR3 comprises 18 residues. The CDR3 nucleotides are TGTGCTCTTCGGAGTTCCCGGGACAGGGTTTCGGCTGGAAACACCATATATTTT. Translating it yields CALRSSRDRVSAGNTIYF.

This chain links TRBV7-3 with TRBJ2-1, with 7 positions matching TRBD1. The CDR3 totals 15 residues. Germline-derived CDR1 and CDR2 are SGHTA and FQGTGA. V shed 5 bases and J 4 bases; nucleotides not matched to a gene: 8. The CDR3 sequence is CASSNPGQTYNEQFF. The CDR3 DNA reads TGTGCCAGCAGCAACCCGGGACAGACTTACAATGAGCAGTTCTTC.

The chain combines TRBV7-2 with TRBJ2-2; D gene uncertain. CDR1 SGHTA and CDR2 FQGNSA come from the germline V gene. CDR3 length: 13 amino acids. V was pared by 3 bases and J by 2 bases, with 4 bases between. The CDR3 nucleotides are TGTGCCAGCAGCTTTATTAACACCGGGGAGCTGTTTTTT. It encodes CASSFINTGELFF.

The gene calls are TRBV14 and TRBJ1-6; D remains unclear. The V gene's germline CDR1 is SGHDN and CDR2 FVKESK. V lost 4 bases and J lost 6, with 13 bases in between. This CDR3 comprises 15 residues. CDR3 nucleotide sequence: TGTGCCAGCAGCCCGGAGGACTGGGCTAATTCACCCCTCCACTTT. Protein sequence: CASSPEDWANSPLHF.

This clone has a single count. The rearrangement uses TRBV29-1 and TRBJ1-1, with D possibly matching TRBD1 (5 bases). This CDR3 has 15 residues. The V gene's germline CDR1 is SQVTM and CDR2 ANQGSEA. The V end was cut by 6 bases, the J end by 2 bases, with 19 bases between. DNA of the CDR3: TGCAGCGTGATGTGGGGCGTGGGGGGTAACACTGAAGCTTTCTTT. Translated, it gives CSVMWGVGGNTEAFF.